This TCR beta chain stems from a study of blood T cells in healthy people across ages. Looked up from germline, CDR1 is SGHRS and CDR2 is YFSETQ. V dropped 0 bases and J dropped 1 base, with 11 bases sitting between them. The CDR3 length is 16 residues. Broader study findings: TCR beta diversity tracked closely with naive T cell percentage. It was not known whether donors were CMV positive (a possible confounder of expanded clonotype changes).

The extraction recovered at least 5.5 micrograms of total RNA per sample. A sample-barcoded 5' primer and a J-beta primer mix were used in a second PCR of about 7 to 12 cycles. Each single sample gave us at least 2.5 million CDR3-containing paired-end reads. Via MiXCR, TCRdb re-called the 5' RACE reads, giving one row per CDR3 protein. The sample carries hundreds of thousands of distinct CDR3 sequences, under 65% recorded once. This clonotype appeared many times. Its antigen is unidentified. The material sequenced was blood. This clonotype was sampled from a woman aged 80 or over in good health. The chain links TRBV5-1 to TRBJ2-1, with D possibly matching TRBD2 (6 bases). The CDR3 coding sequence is TGCGCCAGCAGCTTGGTTGGGACTGGTTCCTACAATGAGCAGTTCTTC. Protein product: CASSLVGTGSYNEQFF.